These 10 T cell receptor beta chains came from one sample sequenced in a study of blood T cell repertoires in COVID-19. The protocol was immunoSEQ multiplex PCR, while the TCRdb copy is restricted to in-frame clones and leaves out a portion. The table includes 200,000 to 300,000 clones, 70% to 90% detected once. The sample taken for sequencing was peripheral blood. These receptors were obtained from a woman in her 30s who had recovered from COVID-19.

The CDR3 protein is CASSLAGVRSTDTQYF. For the CDR3, the DNA is TGTGCCAGCAGCTTGGCGGGGGTAAGGAGTACGGATACGCAGTATTTT. The chain employs TRBV5-6 and TRBJ2-3, with D perhaps matching TRBD2 (6 bases). CDR1 and CDR2 from the germline V gene are SGHDT and YYEEEE. The CDR3 is 16 amino acids. V was pared by 0 bases and J by 6 bases, with 17 bases between.

V and J are TRBV7-3 and TRBJ2-2; the D gene is possibly TRBD2 (6 bases). Germline loops: CDR1 SGHTA, CDR2 FQGTGA. Trimming took 5 bases from V and 2 from J, leaving 15 bases between them. This CDR3 has 16 residues. CDR3 coding DNA: TGTGCCAGCAGCCTATCCGGGGGTCCTAACACCGGGGAGCTGTTTTTT. Amino acid sequence: CASSLSGGPNTGELFF.

The chain couples TRBV19 to TRBJ2-1; D is unresolved. Germline values: CDR1 LNHDA, CDR2 SQIVND (reference sequence). V was trimmed by 0 bases and J by 7 bases, leaving 19 bases between them. The CDR3 length is 17 residues. Here the CDR3 reads CASSIDVSSYSGNEQFF. The CDR3 region has the DNA TGTGCCAGTAGTATAGATGTGTCGAGCTACAGTGGGAATGAGCAGTTCTTC.

The genes are TRBV10-3 and TRBJ1-2; no clear D. CDR1 is ENHRY and CDR2 is SYGVKD in the germline V gene. This CDR3 region has 11 residues. V lost 8 bases to trimming and J lost 9 bases, with 13 bases between them. In DNA form, the CDR3 reads TGTGCCATCGTGGGAGACGAAAGCTACACCTTC. Protein: CAIVGDESYTF.

This clone occurred once. The V gene is TRBV12-3 or TRBV12-4, the J gene TRBJ2-5; 10 positions agree with TRBD1. V was clipped by 6 bases and J by 5 bases; unmatched bases: 3. This CDR3 is built from 13 residues. The CDR3 loop reads CASSDRGLETQYF. CDR3 nucleotide sequence: TGTGCCAGCAGCGACAGGGGGCTGGAGACCCAGTACTTC.

In its sample, this clone was seen once. This rearrangement joins TRBV29-1 to TRBJ2-2, with D possibly TRBD2 on 5 matching bases. The CDR3 is made up of 13 amino acids. The V end was cut by 4 bases, the J end by 3 bases, with 9 bases between. Germline lookup yields CDR1 SQVTM and CDR2 ANQGSEA. CDR3 sequence (DNA): TGCAGCGTTGTGAGGGTGGACACCGGGGAGCTGTTTTTT. It yields the protein CSVVRVDTGELFF.

This chain connects TRBV3-1 (or the pseudogene TRBV3-2) to TRBJ2-7; 12 bases fit TRBD2. CDR3 size: 16 residues. The junction had 10 bases not matched to a gene; V was cut back by 4 bases and J by 6 bases. The germline V gene has CDR1 LGHDT and CDR2 YNNKEL (reference sequence). The CDR3 loop reads CASSLLAGGPFFEQYF. CDR3 nucleotide sequence: TGTGCCAGCAGCCTACTAGCGGGGGGCCCTTTTTTCGAGCAGTACTTC.

The rearrangement uses TRBV28 and TRBJ1-6; no definite D call. V lost 6 bases to trimming and J lost 8 bases, with 17 bases between them. In germline, CDR1 is MDHEN, CDR2 SYDVKM. This CDR3 has 15 amino acids. CDR3 nucleotide sequence: TGTGCCAGCAGCCCGGACTCATTCGGTCATTCACCCCTCCACTTT. Translated: CASSPDSFGHSPLHF.

The chain couples TRBV19 to TRBJ2-3; D remains ambiguous. With 0 bases removed from V and 4 bases from J, the gap between germline ends came to 11 bases. Germline values: CDR1 LNHDA, CDR2 SQIVND (reference sequence). The CDR3 runs 15 residues. The CDR3 sequence: CASSIDGVSPDTQYF. In DNA, the CDR3 is TGTGCCAGTAGTATAGATGGCGTTAGCCCAGATACGCAGTATTTT.

This sequence joins TRBV2 and TRBJ2-7; the D gene is possibly TRBD2 (6 bases). Trimming shortened V by 3 bases and J by 3 bases, and 9 bases separated the two germline ends. Germline V gene lookup returns CDR1 SNHLY and CDR2 FYNNEI. This CDR3 is built from 13 residues. The CDR3 DNA follows: TGTGCCAGCAGTGACAGTAGCGGCTACGAGCAGTACTTC. This translates into CASSDSSGYEQYF.